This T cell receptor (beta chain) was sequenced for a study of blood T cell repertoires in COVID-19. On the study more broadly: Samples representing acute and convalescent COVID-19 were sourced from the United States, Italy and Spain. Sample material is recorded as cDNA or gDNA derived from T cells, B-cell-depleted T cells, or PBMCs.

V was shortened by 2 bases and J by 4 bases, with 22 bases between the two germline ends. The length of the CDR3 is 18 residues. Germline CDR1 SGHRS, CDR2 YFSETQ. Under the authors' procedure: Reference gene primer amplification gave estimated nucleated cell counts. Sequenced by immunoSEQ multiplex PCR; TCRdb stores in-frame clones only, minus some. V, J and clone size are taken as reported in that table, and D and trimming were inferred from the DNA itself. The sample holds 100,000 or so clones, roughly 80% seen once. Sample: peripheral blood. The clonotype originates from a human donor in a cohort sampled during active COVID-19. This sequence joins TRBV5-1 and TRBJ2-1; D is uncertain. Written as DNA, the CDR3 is TGCGCCAGCAGCTTAAGACGTGTCAGCCGCCTAGATTACAATGAGCAGTTCTTC. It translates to CASSLRRVSRLDYNEQFF.